The clone carrying this TCR beta chain was picked up many times. Its antigen remains unidentified. Between the trimmed V and J ends, which lost 5 bases and 0 bases, there was a span of 8 bases. This CDR3 is built from 14 residues. The V gene's germline CDR1 is SEHNR and CDR2 FQNEAQ (reference sequence). Points from the study as a whole: The TCR gene usage of tumor memory CD4+ T cells clustered together with blood and lymph node memory CD4+ cells and with lymph node naive CD4+ cells.

The sorted Tregs were CD4+CD25+CD127-/low cells. After constant-region reverse-primer amplification, full-length variable regions underwent semi-nested PCR with Nested Universal Primer A. Using its own MiXCR run on the 5' RACE reads, TCRdb lists one record per CDR3 protein. The sample yields 8,500 to 14,000 distinct CDR3 sequences, roughly a quarter seen once. The clonotype originates from a female donor with breast cancer. The specimen was Tregs sorted from a lymph node. The chain combines TRBV7-9 with TRBJ2-1; D unclear. CDR3 in amino acids: CASSPFSSYNEQFF. The CDR3 bases are TGTGCCAGCAGCCCCTTTAGCTCCTACAATGAGCAGTTCTTC.